This entry lists 28 T cell receptor beta chains sequenced from one sample in a study of cytomegalovirus exposure and HLA in healthy donors. It was with 60 Vbeta and 13 Jbeta primers that the PCR ran. Data came from immunoSEQ multiplex PCR; TCRdb stores just in-frame clones and leaves some out. The top ten clones hold roughly 25% of a sample with tens of thousands of clones, nearly 80% of them seen once. Sequencing was carried out using PBMCs. The receptor source for this set is a woman aged 45-65 years in good health and CMV-seropositive.

CDR3 nucleotides: TGTGCCAGCTCGCCGGACAGGGGGCGTCCTGAAGCTTTCTTT. Translating gives CASSPDRGRPEAFF. V and J are TRBV18 and TRBJ1-1; TRBD1 agrees at 11 bases. J lost 6 bases, V lost 6 bases, and 6 bases had no gene match. There are 14 residues in the CDR3. In germline, CDR1 is KGHSH, CDR2 LQKENI.

The chain joins TRBV2 to TRBJ2-1; tentatively, D is TRBD2 (5 bases). The CDR3 consists of 15 residues. Germline assignment: CDR1 SNHLY and CDR2 FYNNEI. The germline V and J ends were trimmed by 0 bases and 9 bases, with 15 bases remaining between them. CDR3 sequence: CASSEAFWRSGEQFF. The CDR3 nucleotides read TGTGCCAGCAGTGAAGCGTTCTGGAGGTCTGGTGAGCAGTTCTTC.

The chain links TRBV6-4 to TRBJ2-2, with 8 bases aligning to TRBD2. J gave up 5 bases and V 3 bases, and 5 bases lay outside the gene matches. CDR1 is MRHNA, CDR2 SNTAGT, per germline. There are 15 residues in the CDR3. DNA for the CDR3: TGTGCCAGCAGTGAACTAGCGGATGCTACCGGGGAGCTGTTTTTT. It translates to CASSELADATGELFF.

The chain recombines TRBV19 with TRBJ1-2; tentative D call: TRBD1 (6 bases). The germline V gene has CDR1 LNHDA and CDR2 SQIVND (reference sequence). CDR3 size: 17 residues. The germline V and J ends were trimmed by 4 bases and 1 base, with 19 bases remaining between them. This CDR3 reads CASSNSGTRGFNYGYTF. CDR3 nucleotide sequence: TGTGCCAGTAGTAATTCGGGCACCAGGGGATTTAACTATGGCTACACCTTC.

The J gene is TRBJ2-1, the V gene TRBV5-1; 10 positions agree with TRBD1. V gave up 4 bases and J gave up 8 bases; unmatched junction bases: 9. CDR1 and CDR2 from the germline V gene are SGHRS and YFSETQ. The CDR3 consists of 15 residues. In DNA, the CDR3 is TGCGCCAGCAGCGAACCGGGACAGGGGTTCCATGAGCAGTTCTTC. Translation: CASSEPGQGFHEQFF.

The chain combines TRBV19 with TRBJ1-1; D possibly corresponds to TRBD1 (5 bases). From germline, CDR1 is LNHDA and CDR2 SQIVND (reference sequence). V was shortened by 7 bases and J by 0 bases, with 15 bases between the two germline ends. The CDR3 is 15 residues long. This CDR3 is CASIPEGFMNTEAFF. Written as DNA, the CDR3 is TGTGCCAGTATCCCGGAGGGGTTCATGAACACTGAAGCTTTCTTT.

The rearrangement joins TRBV30 to TRBJ1-6; unclear D gene. Per the germline V gene, CDR1 is GTSNPN and CDR2 is SVGIG (reference sequence). CDR3 length: 13 residues. Deletions cut 2 bases from V and 7 bases from J, with 9 bases between. The CDR3, as DNA: TGTGCCTGGAGTCCTTCACGGAATTCACCCCTCCACTTT. This translates into CAWSPSRNSPLHF.

V and J are TRBV6-1 and TRBJ1-2; D is possibly TRBD1 (5 bases). Trimming removed 6 bases from V and 6 bases from J, with 17 bases in between. The CDR3 totals 14 residues. Germline CDR1 reads MNHNS; CDR2 reads SASEGT. As DNA, the CDR3 is TGTGCCAGCAGCCCTAGAGGGGAGGTGGATGGCTACACCTTC. Protein product: CASSPRGEVDGYTF.

This rearrangement joins TRBV30 to TRBJ2-6; D call uncertain. This CDR3 has 15 amino acids. Trimming took 3 bases from V and 3 from J, leaving 12 bases between them. The V gene's germline CDR1 is GTSNPN and CDR2 SVGIG (reference sequence). The CDR3 loop reads CAWRHGVGGANVLTF. CDR3 bases: TGTGCCTGGAGGCACGGAGTAGGTGGGGCCAACGTCCTGACTTTC.

The chain has TRBV7-8 and TRBJ1-2, with 7 bases lining up with TRBD1. This CDR3 region has 15 residues. Trimming took 5 bases from V and 7 from J; bases not matched to a gene: 13. Germline V gene lookup returns CDR1 SGHVS and CDR2 FQNEAQ. The CDR3 sequence: CASSLQGNHISGYTF. The CDR3 DNA sequence: TGTGCCAGCAGCCTACAGGGGAACCACATCTCTGGCTACACCTTC.

The chain has TRBV6-5 and TRBJ1-2; the match to TRBD1 covers 7 bases. The CDR3 is 13 amino acids. V shed 4 bases, J shed 7 bases, and the junction held 6 bases outside the gene matches. CDR1 MNHEY and CDR2 SVGAGI come from the germline V gene. Here the CDR3 reads CASSFGNRGGYTF. DNA for the CDR3: TGTGCCAGCAGTTTCGGGAACAGGGGTGGCTACACCTTC.

The V and J genes are TRBV5-8 and TRBJ2-7; D gene uncertain. The germline CDR1 and CDR2 sequences are SGHTS and YDEGEE. With 4 bases removed from V and 0 bases from J, the gap between germline ends came to 8 bases. The CDR3 has 13 residues. The CDR3 is CASSPYHSYEQYF. The CDR3 bases are TGTGCCAGCAGCCCCTACCACTCCTACGAGCAGTACTTC. Full variable domain (outside the CDR3, taken from reference TRBV5-8 and TRBJ2-7): EAGVTQSPTHLIKTRGQQATLRCSPISGHTSVYWYQQALGLGLQFLLWYDEGEERNRGNFPPRFSGRQFPNYSSELNVNALELEDSALYLCASSPYHSYEQYFGPGTRLTVT.

This clone turned up a few times. The CDR3: CAIKEQGLTEAFF. The CDR3 bases are TGTGCCATCAAGGAACAGGGCCTCACTGAAGCTTTCTTT. The chain combines TRBV10-3 with TRBJ1-1, with a tentative D call TRBD1 (6 bases). Germline V lookup: CDR1 ENHRY, CDR2 SYGVKD. V was trimmed by 7 bases and J by 4 bases, leaving 13 bases between them. This CDR3 region has 13 residues.

V gene TRBV9 combines with J gene TRBJ2-2, with 11 bases aligning to TRBD2. The CDR3 has 15 amino acids. Germline V CDR1 and CDR2: SGDLS, YYNGEE. V lost 2 bases to trimming and J lost 3 bases; unmatched junction nucleotides: 0. The CDR3 protein is CASSVGLADTGELFF. CDR3 nucleotide sequence: TGTGCCAGCAGCGTGGGACTAGCGGACACCGGGGAGCTGTTTTTT.

The rearrangement links TRBV18 to TRBJ2-4, with 9 bases lining up with TRBD2. The CDR3 loop spans 16 amino acids. Per germline, CDR1 KGHSH and CDR2 LQKENI. Trimming cost V 3 bases and J 6 bases; bases outside gene matches: 9. In DNA form, the CDR3 reads TGTGCCAGCTCACCGCTCAAAGTGGGACTAGCAAACATTCAGTACTTC. This gives the protein CASSPLKVGLANIQYF.

This chain connects TRBV6-5 to TRBJ2-7, with D possibly matching TRBD1 (6 bases). The V end was cut by 2 bases, the J end by 0 bases, with 11 bases between. The length of the CDR3 is 15 residues. In germline, CDR1 is MNHEY, CDR2 SVGAGI. CDR3 coding DNA: TGTGCCAGCAGTTACCGAGACAGGAGCTCCTACGAGCAGTACTTC. As protein: CASSYRDRSSYEQYF.

Regarding this clone: The junction differs from germline at one of its ends, possibly a read error. The V and J genes are TRBV18 and TRBJ1-1, with a tentative D call TRBD1 (6 bases). This CDR3 contains 15 residues. Per germline, CDR1 KGHSH and CDR2 LQKENI. The CDR3 loop is CASSPSTGLNAEAFF. The CDR3 DNA sequence: TGTGCCAGCTCACCCTCTACAGGGTTGAACGCTGAAGCTTTCTTT.

The chain is built from TRBV6-5 and TRBJ1-2; 7 nucleotides line up with TRBD1. The germline V gene has CDR1 MNHEY and CDR2 SVGAGI. The CDR3 length is 13 residues. The J segment lost 5 bases and the V segment lost 2 bases, leaving 2 bases of the junction unmatched. The CDR3 region is CASSYTTGYGYTF. The CDR3 region has the DNA TGTGCCAGCAGTTACACGACAGGGTATGGCTACACCTTC.

The chain recombines TRBV30 with TRBJ1-1; D is unclear. The CDR3 spans 13 residues. Germline assignment: CDR1 GTSNPN and CDR2 SVGIG (reference sequence). V lost 4 bases, J lost 3 bases, and 12 bases lay in between. CDR3 bases: TGTGCCTGGACGCGGGCTGCCCACACTGAAGCTTTCTTT. It specifies CAWTRAAHTEAFF.

As to this clone: Relative to the germline gene, one junction end is altered; a read error may explain this. The chain joins TRBV6-1 to TRBJ2-3; D is undetermined. Germline CDR1 is MNHNS and CDR2 is SASEGT. The CDR3 runs to 14 residues. CDR3 nucleotide sequence: TGTGCCAGCACCAAGTATGATAGCATAGATACGCAGTATTTT. Translation: CASTKYDSIDTQYF.

The genes are TRBV5-6 and TRBJ1-2, with 11 bases matching TRBD1. The CDR3 loop spans 15 amino acids. The germline V gene has CDR1 SGHDT and CDR2 YYEEEE. Germline trimming cut 4 bases from V and 2 bases from J; bases unmatched to any gene: 4. The CDR3 reads CASSPGQGANYGYTF. Here the CDR3 DNA reads TGTGCCAGCAGCCCAGGACAGGGGGCGAACTATGGCTACACCTTC.

CDR3 DNA: TGTGCCAGCACCCGCTCGGGACTAGCGGACCTCTACAATGAGCAGTTCTTC. Its translation is CASTRSGLADLYNEQFF. The chain employs TRBV14 and TRBJ2-1; 11 bases match TRBD2. J gave up 3 bases and V 7 bases, and 11 bases lay outside the gene matches. The CDR3 has 17 amino acids. Germline V gene lookup returns CDR1 SGHDN and CDR2 FVKESK.

The rearrangement uses TRBV29-1 and TRBJ2-1; tentative D call: TRBD2 (6 bases). Trimming removed 2 bases from V and 7 bases from J, with 12 bases in between. CDR1 and CDR2 from the germline V gene are SQVTM and ANQGSEA. This CDR3 is built from 13 residues. The CDR3 DNA reads as TGCAGCGTTGAAACTAGCAGGTTTAATGAGCAGTTCTTC. Translation gives CSVETSRFNEQFF.

The chain couples TRBV9 to TRBJ1-4; D remains ambiguous. The CDR3 has 14 amino acids. V was clipped by 1 base and J by 5 bases, with 9 bases between them. Per the germline V gene, CDR1 is SGDLS and CDR2 is YYNGEE. The CDR3 coding sequence is TGTGCCAGCAGCGTAAGCAACTGGAATGAAAAACTGTTTTTT. Translating gives CASSVSNWNEKLFF.

The chain combines TRBV5-6 with TRBJ1-1, with 7 bases matching TRBD1. The CDR3 covers 14 residues. V was pared by 2 bases and J by 1 base, with 2 bases of the junction left unmatched. Germline-derived CDR1 and CDR2 are SGHDT and YYEEEE. CDR3: CASSFDRANTEAFF. The CDR3 DNA reads TGTGCCAGCAGCTTTGACAGGGCGAACACTGAAGCTTTCTTT.

The chain uses TRBV30 and TRBJ2-1, with 7 bases lining up with TRBD2. The CDR3 has 17 amino acids. Germline V gene sequence: CDR1 GTSNPN, CDR2 SVGIG (reference sequence). V lost 1 base, J lost 0 bases, and 9 bases stayed unmatched. The CDR3 reads CAWSASQRGSSYNEQFF. CDR3 DNA sequence: TGTGCCTGGAGTGCTTCGCAGCGGGGAAGCTCCTACAATGAGCAGTTCTTC. Complete variable domain (other parts from reference TRBV30 and TRBJ2-1): SQTIHQWPATLVQPVGSPLSLECTVEGTSNPNLYWYRQAAGRGLQLLFYSVGIGQISSEVPQNLSASRPQDRQFILSSKKLLLSDSGFYLCAWSASQRGSSYNEQFFGPGTRLTVL.

The chain has TRBV9 and TRBJ2-1; 10 positions match TRBD1. The ends lost 7 bases at V and 7 bases at J; junction bases unmatched: 8. Germline CDR1 and CDR2: SGDLS and YYNGEE. This CDR3 is 14 amino acids long. CDR3 nucleotide sequence: TGTGCCAGCGGTCTCGGACAGGGGGGGAATGAGCAGTTCTTC. It specifies CASGLGQGGNEQFF. Complete variable domain (other parts from reference TRBV9 and TRBJ2-1): DSGVTQTPKHLITATGQRVTLRCSPRSGDLSVYWYQQSLDQGLQFLIQYYNGEERAKGNILERFSAQQFPDLHSELNLSSLELGDSALYFCASGLGQGGNEQFFGPGTRLTVL.

The chain uses TRBV27 and TRBJ2-1; no firm D call. Germline CDR1 reads MNHEY; CDR2 reads SMNVEV (reference sequence). The CDR3 has 11 amino acids. V shed 6 bases and J shed 4 bases, with 4 bases lying between them. The CDR3 sequence is CASREYNEQFF. The DNA of the CDR3 is TGTGCCAGCAGGGAGTACAATGAGCAGTTCTTC.